This T cell receptor beta chain appears in the sequencing data of a study of blood T cell repertoires in COVID-19 (TCRdb year 2020). Background on the whole study: Samples covering the acute and convalescent phases of COVID-19 were provided by collaborators in the United States, Italy and Spain. The prospective study material was composed of cDNA or gDNA derived from T cells, B-cell-depleted T cells, or PBMCs. The samples were drawn from the first 160 participants of the ongoing ImmuneRACE study and from over 950 subjects provided by 6 global collaborators. Where available, HLA class I and class II types were obtained from metadata supplied by the sample provider rather than from assay-based typing. Subjects who had been exposed to COVID-19, were actively infected with it, or had recovered from it provided the deeply sampled blood TCRbeta repertoires that made up the dataset. The sample metadata nearly always contained a de-identified subject ID, COVID-19 status, age in years and sex. The repertoires were released in a freely available public database meant as a resource for research on the immune response to SARS-CoV-2. The study at large found these results: The amount of clinical and demographic metadata varied by source and participant and was provided uncurated.

Including the terminal cysteine and phenylalanine, the CDR3 comprises 15 residues. Only the CDR3 portion is preserved as DNA: 45 bases, with reading frame beginning at the first base. The CDR1 and CDR2 encoded by the germline V gene (reference sequence) are LNHDA and SQIVND. Cut back by 6 bases and 6 bases, the V and J ends lie 18 bases apart. Concerning this clone itself: Its antigen is not yet known. Qualities for individual bases were not recorded, and no much larger clone is one base off.

The immunoSEQ Assay, a bias-controlled multiplex PCR, was used to amplify TCRbeta CDR3 regions from genomic DNA. The published analysis was carried out like this. Nucleated cell counts per sample were estimated from amplification of reference gene primers within the assay. To quantify the absolute abundance of each unique TCRbeta CDR3 rearrangement, sequence reads were collapsed and filtered. For each sample, productive Simpson clonality was calculated as the square root of Simpson's diversity index across productive rearrangements. This is the immuneACCESS table as TCRdb keeps it, with only in-frame sequences that have V and J called. A part of the clones is gone; compared with another copy, unresolved V genes explain less than half, and the rest is unexplained. For V, J and clone size, that table is used; D and trimming come from the DNA. The sample has about 94,000 clones on record, roughly 80% of them singletons. The top ten clonotypes cover 15% to 20% of the sample.

Collaborating institutions collected whole blood in K2EDTA tubes following their own protocols. Collaborator samples were shipped for TCRbeta analysis as frozen whole blood, isolated PBMCs, or DNA extracted from either sample type. Recombination linked TRBV19 to TRBJ2-1; TRBD2 is perhaps the D gene, given 7 matching bases. Sequenced sample: peripheral blood. This clonotype originated in a human donor in a cohort sampled during active COVID-19. The CDR3 protein: CASSRGDISGNEQFF. The DNA sequence follows: TGTGCCAGTAGCCGGGGGGACATATCGGGCAATGAGCAGTTCTTC.